This TCR beta chain was found in a study of T-cell memory formation after mild COVID-19. The overall study: Clusters were largely donor specific.

The germline gives CDR1 LNHNV, CDR2 YYDKDF (reference sequence). There are 16 residues in the CDR3. Deletions cut 1 base from V and 1 base from J, with 11 bases between. The table lists this clonotype with a few counts. TCRdb called the 5' RACE reads again in MiXCR, with one record for every CDR3 protein. The data contain almost 550,000 distinct CDR3 sequences, around 20% of them seen just once; the ten biggest clones take up approximately 13%. The source material was PBMCs or a T cell subset sorted from them (not recorded which). V gene TRBV15 combines with J gene TRBJ1-5; D gene unclear. This TCR came from an adult woman who had mild COVID-19 (a few samples of this study predate the infection). Cell type and time point are not known. This CDR3 reads CATSRVTAGSNQPQHF. Here the CDR3 DNA reads TGTGCCACCAGCAGAGTCACAGCGGGGAGCAATCAGCCCCAGCATTTT.